This TCR beta chain originates from a study of Graves' ophthalmopathy and Graves' hyperthyroidism. Study-level results: Progression of ophthalmopathy was predicted by the model with 60% to 71% sensitivity and 72.22% specificity. A majority of expanded thyroid clonotypes exceeding 0.001 frequency were likewise present in blood.

RNA served as the template for amplifying TCR beta CDR3 regions. RT-PCR in the first round used HTBI primers; a second-round multiplex PCR followed. TCRdb reprocessed the multiplex PCR reads via MiXCR and lists one record per CDR3 protein. This sample has approximately 330,000 distinct CDR3 sequences, with roughly 15% found just once. V gave up 1 base and J gave up 0 bases; unmatched junction bases: 8. The CDR3 covers 17 residues. CDR1 SGHNT and CDR2 YENEEA come from the germline V gene. Among the exclusions were patients with other autoimmune diseases, uncontrolled infections, pregnancy or lactation. The authors diagnosed from clinical symptoms, serum thyroxine, TRAb, thyroid ultrasound and orbital computed tomography. Many counts were recorded for this clonotype. Its matching antigen is unknown.

The specimen was peripheral blood. The receptor comes from an adult man with Graves' ophthalmopathy. The chain joins TRBV11-3 to TRBJ1-2; the match to TRBD1 covers 7 bases. The CDR3 sequence is CASSLGGQFLANYGYTF. In DNA, the CDR3 is TGTGCCAGCAGCTTAGGGGGACAGTTCTTAGCTAACTATGGCTACACCTTC.